The next 25 T cell receptor beta chains were all read from a single sample in a study of T cell responses to AZD1222 COVID-19 vaccine. TCRdb's copy holds only in-frame clones and misses some; the assay was immunoSEQ multiplex PCR. The sample holds some 150,000 clones, around 89% seen once. This specimen was peripheral blood, taken 28 days after the second dose of the MenACWY control vaccine. The receptors originated from an adult who received the MenACWY meningococcal vaccine as a control.

The chain recombines TRBV5-4 with TRBJ1-4; D gene uncertain. The V end lost 3 bases, the J end lost 4 bases, and 7 bases lay between the germline ends. CDR1 is SGHNT and CDR2 is YYREEE in the germline V gene (reference sequence). This CDR3 region has 13 residues. The CDR3: CASSSRGNEKLFF. In DNA, the CDR3 is TGTGCCAGCAGCTCCCGCGGTAATGAAAAACTGTTTTTT.

The chain combines TRBV5-5 with TRBJ2-2; D ambiguous. The CDR3 loop spans 14 amino acids. Germline CDR1 SGHKS, CDR2 YYEKEE (reference sequence). V lost 4 bases, J lost 0 bases, and 7 bases lay in between. In nucleotides, the CDR3 is TGTGCCAGCAGCCCCCTATCGAACACCGGGGAGCTGTTTTTT. Translated, it gives CASSPLSNTGELFF.

This clone was observed a handful of times. The chain joins TRBV7-2 to TRBJ2-7, with 9 nucleotides matching TRBD1. Germline values: CDR1 SGHTA, CDR2 FQGNSA. V trimming: 4 bases; J trimming: 4 bases; junction bases outside the gene matches: 5. CDR3 length: 14 residues. CDR3 residues: CASSYGQGWYEQYF. The DNA for the CDR3 is TGTGCCAGCAGCTATGGACAGGGGTGGTACGAGCAGTACTTC.

CDR3 in DNA: TGTGCCAGCAGCACGGACAGGGGGAGTGATAACACCGGGGAGCTGTTTTTT. It yields the protein CASSTDRGSDNTGELFF. The gene calls are TRBV21-1 and TRBJ2-2; the table's TRBD1 call for D was not verified on the DNA. TRBV21-1 is labeled a pseudogene. The CDR3 loop spans 17 amino acids.

V usage is TRBV7-8 and J usage is TRBJ1-1; D is uncertain. The CDR3 contains 13 residues. The V gene lost 2 bases and the J gene lost 5 bases, with 9 bases spanning the gap. Germline CDR1 SGHVS, CDR2 FQNEAQ. The CDR3 spells CASSLLMGTEAFF. CDR3 nucleotide sequence: TGTGCCAGCAGCTTATTAATGGGGACTGAAGCTTTCTTT. The variable domain in full, completed from reference TRBV7-8 and TRBJ1-1, reads GAGVSQSPRYKVAKRGQDVALRCDPISGHVSLFWYQQALGQGPEFLTYFQNEAQLDKSGLPSDRFFAERPEGSVSTLKIQRTQQEDSAVYLCASSLLMGTEAFFGQGTRLTVV.

The V gene is TRBV27, the J gene TRBJ1-5; 11 nucleotides agree with TRBD1. CDR1 and CDR2 (germline): MNHEY, SMNVEV (reference sequence). Trimming took 6 bases from V and 6 from J; bases not matched to a gene: 4. The CDR3 contains 14 residues. CDR3: CASSSGQGAQPQHF. In DNA, the CDR3 is TGTGCCAGCAGCTCCGGACAGGGGGCTCAGCCCCAGCATTTT.

The chain combines TRBV6-4 with TRBJ1-5, with TRBD1 matching over 10 bases. Germline V lookup: CDR1 MRHNA, CDR2 SNTAGT. Germline trimming cut 3 bases from V and 6 bases from J; bases unmatched to any gene: 17. CDR3 length equals 19 residues. The CDR3 protein is CASSENDRGLVWECQPQHF. In nucleotides, the CDR3 is TGTGCCAGCAGTGAAAACGACAGGGGGCTAGTCTGGGAGTGTCAGCCCCAGCATTTT.

Regarding this clone: The same CDR3 also results from other DNA sequences found in this sample. The chain recombines TRBV12-3 or TRBV12-4 with TRBJ2-2; D not resolved. The CDR3 is made up of 11 amino acids. Trimming took off 5 bases at V and 5 bases at J, with 3 bases between the two ends. The CDR3 region is CASSATGELFF. Written as DNA, the CDR3 is TGTGCCAGCAGTGCAACCGGGGAGCTGTTTTTT.

The chain couples TRBV6-2 or TRBV6-3 to TRBJ1-5, with D maybe TRBD1 (6 bases). This CDR3 has 17 residues. Germline V CDR1 and CDR2: MNHEY, SVGEGT. Trimming shortened V by 5 bases and J by 6 bases, and 23 bases separated the two germline ends. The CDR3 is CASSPRRDTLRGQPQHF. The CDR3 DNA reads as TGTGCCAGCAGTCCACGCCGGGACACTCTAAGGGGTCAGCCCCAGCATTTT.

The chain carries TRBV7-2 and TRBJ2-1, with a tentative D call TRBD2 (7 bases). The CDR3 is made up of 14 amino acids. Trimming cost V 5 bases and J 7 bases, with 15 bases left between them. Germline V gene lookup returns CDR1 SGHTA and CDR2 FQGNSA. The CDR3 sequence: CASSLRGAGNEQFF. The CDR3 DNA is TGTGCCAGCAGCCTACGGGGGGCGGGGAATGAGCAGTTCTTC.

The chain carries TRBV15 and TRBJ1-6; D is uncertain. Germline-derived CDR1 and CDR2 are LNHNV and YYDKDF (reference sequence). The CDR3 contains 15 residues. The ends were cut back, 1 base at V and 8 bases at J, with 12 bases in the middle. The CDR3 nucleotides are TGTGCCACCAGCAGAGGGGAGGGAGCCTATTCACCCCTCCACTTT. It yields the protein CATSRGEGAYSPLHF.

This chain links TRBV6-5 with TRBJ1-1; D gene unclear. The CDR3 sequence is 13 residues long. Germline V gives CDR1 MNHEY, CDR2 SVGAGI. Trimming left V 2 bases short and J 1 base short, with 5 bases between. The CDR3 region is CASSYQANTEAFF. The CDR3 coding sequence is TGTGCCAGCAGTTACCAGGCGAACACTGAAGCTTTCTTT.

The chain is built from TRBV28 and TRBJ1-5, with D possibly TRBD1 on 6 matching bases. Trimming stripped 7 bases from V and 2 bases from J, with 12 bases between. This CDR3 spans 14 amino acids. Germline assignment: CDR1 MDHEN and CDR2 SYDVKM. The CDR3 loop is CASTPQGGNQPQHF. In DNA form, the CDR3 reads TGTGCCAGCACCCCACAGGGTGGCAATCAGCCCCAGCATTTT.

The chain employs TRBV28 and TRBJ2-3, with 9 positions matching TRBD2. The CDR3 sequence is 16 residues long. Germline CDR1 is MDHEN and CDR2 is SYDVKM. V lost 3 bases, J lost 1 base, and 5 bases stayed unmatched. CDR3 DNA sequence: TGTGCCAGCAGTTTCCGGCGGGAGGGCCGCACAGATACGCAGTATTTT. Its translation is CASSFRREGRTDTQYF.

The CDR3 DNA is TGTGCCACCAGTGGTCCCTGGAACGGGGGTGAAAAACTGTTTTTT. Its translation: CATSGPWNGGEKLFF. This chain uses TRBV24-1 with TRBJ1-4, with D perhaps TRBD1 (5 bases). Germline V lookup: CDR1 KGHDR, CDR2 SFDVKD. The CDR3 is 15 amino acids. Trimming took off 5 bases at V and 7 bases at J, with 16 bases between the two ends.

This chain uses TRBV7-3 with TRBJ1-1; no clear D. V was trimmed by 5 bases and J by 4 bases, leaving 20 bases between them. This CDR3 has 16 residues. Germline V gives CDR1 SGHTA, CDR2 FQGTGA. CDR3 loop: CASSPSGSGEFTEAFF. CDR3 coding DNA: TGTGCCAGCAGCCCCTCCGGGTCGGGAGAGTTCACTGAAGCTTTCTTT.

The chain uses TRBV27 and TRBJ1-5; D ambiguous. V was clipped by 10 bases and J by 7 bases, with 11 bases between them. The CDR3 contains 11 residues. Germline V gene sequence: CDR1 MNHEY, CDR2 SMNVEV (reference sequence). This CDR3 is CATNFGQPQHF. CDR3 nucleotide sequence: TGTGCCACCAACTTCGGGCAGCCCCAGCATTTT.

The chain carries TRBV5-1 and TRBJ2-5, with D perhaps matching TRBD1 or TRBD2 (6 bases each). V was trimmed by 0 bases and J by 5 bases, leaving 14 bases between them. Per germline, CDR1 SGHRS and CDR2 YFSETQ. The CDR3 sequence is 15 residues long. The CDR3 spells CASSLAGAQGETQYF. CDR3 nucleotides: TGCGCCAGCAGCTTGGCGGGGGCTCAGGGGGAGACCCAGTACTTC.

This sequence joins TRBV3-1 (or the pseudogene TRBV3-2) and TRBJ2-7; 10 bases agree with TRBD2. This CDR3 region has 15 residues. The V segment lost 3 bases and the J segment 2 bases; nucleotides outside the gene matches: 4. Germline CDR1 LGHDT, CDR2 YNNKEL (reference sequence). For the CDR3, the DNA is TGTGCCAGCAGCCAGGGACTAGCGTTGGCCTACGAGCAGTACTTC. As protein: CASSQGLALAYEQYF.

V and J are TRBV5-8 and TRBJ2-3; D may be TRBD2 (5 bases). The germline V and J ends were trimmed by 4 bases and 1 base, with 19 bases remaining between them. The CDR3 contains 17 residues. Germline V gives CDR1 SGHTS, CDR2 YDEGEE. The CDR3 nucleotides read TGTGCCAGCAGCACCCATGGGAGTCCCGGCGGCACAGATACGCAGTATTTT. It specifies CASSTHGSPGGTDTQYF.

J is TRBJ2-7 and V is TRBV7-2; D unresolved. The ends were cut back, 1 base at V and 7 bases at J, with 11 bases in the middle. Germline CDR1 and CDR2: SGHTA and FQGNSA. This CDR3 has 13 amino acids. The CDR3 loop reads CASSLDGLREQYF. The CDR3 DNA is TGTGCCAGCAGCTTAGACGGCCTTCGGGAGCAGTACTTC.

This clone came up a few times. The CDR3 nucleotides read TGTGCCACCAGTGGTCTCAGGGGTTACAATGAGCAGTTCTTC. This gives the protein CATSGLRGYNEQFF. The chain links TRBV24-1 to TRBJ2-1, with a possible D match to TRBD1 (6 bases). Germline V gene data show CDR1 as KGHDR and CDR2 as SFDVKD. V gave up 5 bases and J gave up 4 bases, with 11 bases separating them. This CDR3 contains 14 residues.

V gene TRBV5-1 combines with J gene TRBJ2-7; D not resolved. Germline V lookup: CDR1 SGHRS, CDR2 YFSETQ. V lost 1 base to trimming and J lost 0 bases, with 11 bases between them. The length of the CDR3 is 15 residues. The CDR3 region is CASSLSGKVSYEQYF. For the CDR3, the DNA is TGCGCCAGCAGCTTGTCCGGAAAAGTCTCCTACGAGCAGTACTTC.

This chain joins TRBV3-1 (or the pseudogene TRBV3-2) and TRBJ2-7; no firm D call. Trimming removed 2 bases from V and 1 base from J, with 12 bases in between. The CDR3 runs 15 residues. Per the germline V gene, CDR1 is LGHDT and CDR2 is YNNKEL (reference sequence). DNA for the CDR3: TGTGCCAGCAGCCAAAGTCCGGCCAGGTCCTACGAGCAGTACTTC. This translates into CASSQSPARSYEQYF.

This rearrangement joins TRBV18 to TRBJ2-2; either TRBD1 or TRBD2 may supply D (5 bases each). V shed 11 bases and J shed 3 bases, with 13 bases lying between them. The CDR3 length is 13 residues. The germline gives CDR1 KGHSH, CDR2 LQKENI. The CDR3 DNA reads as TGTGCCCCTACGGGGCGGGACACCGGGGAGCTGTTTTTT. It is translated as CAPTGRDTGELFF.